This is a list of T cell receptor beta chains from one sample in a study of T cells in tuberculosis. Sequencing was performed with immunoSEQ multiplex PCR; in TCRdb, only in-frame clones are kept and a portion is missing. The repertoire holds some 34,000 clones, around 97% seen once, with approximately 6.3% in the top ten. The sample was PBMCs. These receptors originate from a donor aged 10 to 29 with latent tuberculosis or without tuberculosis infection. Both conserved end residues are part of each CDR3. D genes are given only for firm matches. Some rows mark clone size as missing; the rest say once, few, many or name a class of expanded clone.

CDR3 DNA: TGTGCCAGCAGCTTACTAGGACAGGGTGGAGCTTTCTTT
CDR3 protein: CASSLLGQGGAFF
clone size: -
V gene: TRBV7-3
J gene: TRBJ1-1
CDR3 length: 13
D gene: TRBD1

CDR3 DNA: TGCGCCAGCAGCCGCCCAGGGGCGCCCGAAAACAATGAGCAGTTCTTC
CDR3 protein: CASSRPGAPENNEQFF
clone size: -
V gene: TRBV4-1
J gene: TRBJ2-1
CDR3 length: 16
D gene: -

CDR3 DNA: TGTGCCAGCAGTGTACGGGACTTATCAACCTTAGGGGACACTGAAGCTTTCTTT
CDR3 protein: CASSVRDLSTLGDTEAFF
clone size: -
V gene: TRBV6-1
J gene: TRBJ1-1
CDR3 length: 18
D gene: -

CDR3 DNA: TGTGCCAGCTCACCACCGGGACAGACTGGAAACACCATATATTTT
CDR3 protein: CASSPPGQTGNTIYF
clone size: -
V gene: TRBV18
J gene: TRBJ1-3
CDR3 length: 15
D gene: TRBD1

CDR3 DNA: TGTGCCAGCAGAACCGGGACAGGGGGAATTAGCAATCAGCCCCAGCATTTT
CDR3 protein: CASRTGTGGISNQPQHF
clone size: -
V gene: TRBV28
J gene: TRBJ1-5
CDR3 length: 17
D gene: TRBD1

CDR3 DNA: TGTGCCAGCAGCTTCACGGGTGGAAATGAGCAGTTCTTC
CDR3 protein: CASSFTGGNEQFF
clone size: -
V gene: TRBV5-4
J gene: TRBJ2-1
CDR3 length: 13
D gene: -

CDR3 DNA: TGTGCCAGCAGTTCTAGCTCTTCGGGCAATCAGCCCCAGCATTTT
CDR3 protein: CASSSSSSGNQPQHF
clone size: -
V gene: TRBV28
J gene: TRBJ1-5
CDR3 length: 15
D gene: -

CDR3 DNA: TGTGCCAGCAGTCGGCGGGGGAAACTCAATGAGCAGTTCTTC
CDR3 protein: CASSRRGKLNEQFF
clone size: -
V gene: TRBV6-5
J gene: TRBJ2-1
CDR3 length: 14
D gene: TRBD2

CDR3 DNA: TGTGCCAGTACGGTCTCTCCTATGCCCCATGGCTACACCTTC
CDR3 protein: CASTVSPMPHGYTF
clone size: -
V gene: TRBV19
J gene: TRBJ1-2
CDR3 length: 14
D gene: -

CDR3 DNA: TGTGCCAGCAGCTTGGGCGGTCGCGACAGAACCGAAAAACTGTTTTTT
CDR3 protein: CASSLGGRDRTEKLFF
clone size: -
V gene: TRBV5-8
J gene: TRBJ1-4
CDR3 length: 16
D gene: -

CDR3 DNA: TGTGCCAGCAGTGAAGACCAAGGGGGAGACGGTGAGCAGTTCTTC
CDR3 protein: CASSEDQGGDGEQFF
clone size: once
V gene: TRBV2
J gene: TRBJ2-1
CDR3 length: 15
D gene: -

CDR3 DNA: TGTGCCAGCAGTGAAGCGTTTTACTCTGGACACAAACTTGGACTGAACACTGAAGCTTTCTTT
CDR3 protein: CASSEAFYSGHKLGLNTEAFF
clone size: -
V gene: TRBV6-1
J gene: TRBJ1-1
CDR3 length: 21
D gene: -

CDR3 DNA: TGCGCCAGCAGCAGAAACAGGGTAGGGGAGAACACTGAAGCTTTCTTT
CDR3 protein: CASSRNRVGENTEAFF
clone size: -
V gene: TRBV5-1
J gene: TRBJ1-1
CDR3 length: 16
D gene: -

CDR3 DNA: TGTGCCAGCAGCTTAGTGGACAATTCCTACGAGCAGTACTTC
CDR3 protein: CASSLVDNSYEQYF
clone size: -
V gene: TRBV11-2
J gene: TRBJ2-7
CDR3 length: 14
D gene: -

CDR3 DNA: TGTGCCATCAGTAGCAATTACCTAGCGGGGGGGCCGAATGAGCAGTTCTTC
CDR3 protein: CAISSNYLAGGPNEQFF
clone size: -
V gene: TRBV10-3
J gene: TRBJ2-1
CDR3 length: 17
D gene: TRBD2

CDR3 DNA: TGTGCCAGCCAAGGGGGTTCGGACTACGAGCAGTACTTC
CDR3 protein: CASQGGSDYEQYF
clone size: -
V gene: TRBV27
J gene: TRBJ2-7
CDR3 length: 13
D gene: -

CDR3 DNA: TGTGCCAGCTCAATTGACAGCAACTATGGCTACACCTTC
CDR3 protein: CASSIDSNYGYTF
clone size: -
V gene: TRBV18
J gene: TRBJ1-2
CDR3 length: 13
D gene: -

CDR3 DNA: TGTGCCAGCAGCTTAATCTACGGACTCCAAGAGACCCAGTACTTC
CDR3 protein: CASSLIYGLQETQYF
clone size: once
V gene: TRBV11-2
J gene: TRBJ2-5
CDR3 length: 15
D gene: -

CDR3 DNA: TGCGCCAGCAGCTTGGGTACCGGGACTAGTCGGGAGACCCAGTACTTC
CDR3 protein: CASSLGTGTSRETQYF
clone size: -
V gene: TRBV5-1
J gene: TRBJ2-5
CDR3 length: 16
D gene: TRBD2

CDR3 DNA: TGTGCCAGCACCTTACCCGGGTCCACTGAAGCTTTCTTT
CDR3 protein: CASTLPGSTEAFF
clone size: once
V gene: TRBV27
J gene: TRBJ1-1
CDR3 length: 13
D gene: -

CDR3 DNA: TGTGCCAGCAGCTTTAGGCGGAGCACAGATACGCAGTATTTT
CDR3 protein: CASSFRRSTDTQYF
clone size: once
V gene: TRBV5-6
J gene: TRBJ2-3
CDR3 length: 14
D gene: -

CDR3 DNA: TGCAGCGTTGATGCGCCGCGGGTTCGCGGAGACTATGGCTACACCTTC
CDR3 protein: CSVDAPRVRGDYGYTF
clone size: -
V gene: TRBV29-1
J gene: TRBJ1-2
CDR3 length: 16
D gene: -

CDR3 DNA: TGCGCCAGCAGCCAAGATTGGGGGCCCAAAACCTACGAGCAGTACTTC
CDR3 protein: CASSQDWGPKTYEQYF
clone size: -
V gene: TRBV4-1
J gene: TRBJ2-7
CDR3 length: 16
D gene: -

CDR3 DNA: TGCGCCAGCATTAAATCGGGGCAGGGGGCGTACACTGAAGCTTTCTTT
CDR3 protein: CASIKSGQGAYTEAFF
clone size: -
V gene: TRBV5-1
J gene: TRBJ1-1
CDR3 length: 16
D gene: TRBD1

CDR3 DNA: TGTGCCAGCAGCAAACGGGGCGAGCAGTACTTC
CDR3 protein: CASSKRGEQYF
clone size: -
V gene: TRBV13
J gene: TRBJ2-7
CDR3 length: 11
D gene: -

CDR3 DNA: TGTGCCAGCAGCAACCCTATAGGACAGGGGAGGCCGAGTGAAAAACTGTTTTTT
CDR3 protein: CASSNPIGQGRPSEKLFF
clone size: -
V gene: TRBV21-1
J gene: TRBJ1-4
CDR3 length: 18
D gene: -

CDR3 DNA: TGCGCCAGCAGGGCGTCGGCGACTGCTGGAAACACCATATATTTT
CDR3 protein: CASRASATAGNTIYF
clone size: -
V gene: TRBV5-1
J gene: TRBJ1-3
CDR3 length: 15
D gene: -

CDR3 DNA: TGTGCCAGCAGTGAAGCGCGACAGAGGAGCACAGATACGCAGTATTTT
CDR3 protein: CASSEARQRSTDTQYF
clone size: -
V gene: TRBV6-1
J gene: TRBJ2-3
CDR3 length: 16
D gene: -

CDR3 DNA: TGTGCCAGCAGCTTAGATCAGGGCAGGGGGCCCCAGCCCCAGCATTTT
CDR3 protein: CASSLDQGRGPQPQHF
clone size: -
V gene: TRBV11-2
J gene: TRBJ1-5
CDR3 length: 16
D gene: TRBD1

CDR3 DNA: TGTGCCACCAGCACGGACAGGGTGGGCACGGATACGCAGTATTTT
CDR3 protein: CATSTDRVGTDTQYF
clone size: -
V gene: TRBV15
J gene: TRBJ2-3
CDR3 length: 15
D gene: TRBD1

CDR3 DNA: TGTGCCAGCAGCTGGCAAGGCACAGATACGCAGTATTTT
CDR3 protein: CASSWQGTDTQYF
clone size: -
V gene: TRBV7-2
J gene: TRBJ2-3
CDR3 length: 13
D gene: -

CDR3 DNA: TGTGCCAGCAGTGAAATCTGGCAGGGGGGATACAATGAGCAGTTCTTC
CDR3 protein: CASSEIWQGGYNEQFF
clone size: -
V gene: TRBV6-1
J gene: TRBJ2-1
CDR3 length: 16
D gene: -

CDR3 DNA: TGTGCCAGCAGTGAGGTTGGAGGGTTCCCTAATGAGCAGTTCTTC
CDR3 protein: CASSEVGGFPNEQFF
clone size: -
V gene: TRBV2
J gene: TRBJ2-1
CDR3 length: 15
D gene: -

CDR3 DNA: TGTGCCAGCAGCGCGACAGGGGGCTATGGCTACACCTTC
CDR3 protein: CASSATGGYGYTF
clone size: -
V gene: TRBV7-3
J gene: TRBJ1-2
CDR3 length: 13
D gene: TRBD1

CDR3 DNA: TGCGCCACCCGAATTGCGGAGAACTATGGCTACACCTTC
CDR3 protein: CATRIAENYGYTF
clone size: -
V gene: TRBV5-1
J gene: TRBJ1-2
CDR3 length: 13
D gene: -

CDR3 DNA: TGTGCCAGCAGTAGGGGACTAGTGAATGAGCAGTTCTTC
CDR3 protein: CASSRGLVNEQFF
clone size: -
V gene: TRBV6-1
J gene: TRBJ2-1
CDR3 length: 13
D gene: TRBD2

CDR3 DNA: TGTGCCATCAGTGCCCGGACAGGGAGGAATGAAGCTTTCTTT
CDR3 protein: CAISARTGRNEAFF
clone size: -
V gene: TRBV10-3
J gene: TRBJ1-1
CDR3 length: 14
D gene: TRBD1

CDR3 DNA: TGTGCCATCAGTTCCCCAGGGTATCAGCCCCAGCATTTT
CDR3 protein: CAISSPGYQPQHF
clone size: -
V gene: TRBV10-3
J gene: TRBJ1-5
CDR3 length: 13
D gene: -

CDR3 DNA: TGTGCCAGCAGCTTAGCGCCTACTAGCGGGAGGGGAGAGACCCAGTACTTC
CDR3 protein: CASSLAPTSGRGETQYF
clone size: -
V gene: TRBV7-6
J gene: TRBJ2-5
CDR3 length: 17
D gene: TRBD2

CDR3 DNA: TGTGCCAGCAGCTCAAAAATAAGCCCACTAGGTTTCAACGGGGAGCTGTTTTTT
CDR3 protein: CASSSKISPLGFNGELFF
clone size: -
V gene: TRBV7-9
J gene: TRBJ2-2
CDR3 length: 18
D gene: -

CDR3 DNA: TGTGCCAGCAGACCATCGTACGGGGTGAACACTGAAGCTTTCTTT
CDR3 protein: CASRPSYGVNTEAFF
clone size: few
V gene: TRBV5-5
J gene: TRBJ1-1
CDR3 length: 15
D gene: -

CDR3 DNA: TGCGCCAGCAGCATTGTCCCTGTCCAAGAGACCCAGTACTTC
CDR3 protein: CASSIVPVQETQYF
clone size: -
V gene: TRBV5-1
J gene: TRBJ2-5
CDR3 length: 14
D gene: -

CDR3 DNA: TGTGCCAGCAGTCCACCGGGGCAGGGGACTGGAAACACCATATATTTT
CDR3 protein: CASSPPGQGTGNTIYF
clone size: -
V gene: TRBV6-6
J gene: TRBJ1-3
CDR3 length: 16
D gene: -

CDR3 DNA: TGTGCCAGCGTTGTTGACCGACTTGGGTATGGCTACACCTTC
CDR3 protein: CASVVDRLGYGYTF
clone size: -
V gene: TRBV6-1
J gene: TRBJ1-2
CDR3 length: 14
D gene: -

CDR3 DNA: TGTGCCAGCAGCGTAGACCCCGGGACGGGAGATAGCAATCAGCCCCAGCATTTT
CDR3 protein: CASSVDPGTGDSNQPQHF
clone size: -
V gene: TRBV9
J gene: TRBJ1-5
CDR3 length: 18
D gene: -

CDR3 DNA: TGTGCCAGCAGCCCCGGGACAGGGTACTACGAGCAGTACTTC
CDR3 protein: CASSPGTGYYEQYF
clone size: -
V gene: TRBV5-6
J gene: TRBJ2-7
CDR3 length: 14
D gene: TRBD1

CDR3 DNA: TGTGCCAGCAGCTTAGCAGGGGGCAGGACCGGGGAGCTGTTTTTT
CDR3 protein: CASSLAGGRTGELFF
clone size: -
V gene: TRBV7-8
J gene: TRBJ2-2
CDR3 length: 15
D gene: TRBD1

CDR3 DNA: TGTGCCAGTAGAGACAGGGGACAAACTGAAGCTTTCTTT
CDR3 protein: CASRDRGQTEAFF
clone size: -
V gene: TRBV19
J gene: TRBJ1-1
CDR3 length: 13
D gene: TRBD1

CDR3 DNA: TGTGCCAGCAGTGAAGCCCCGGCGGGGTATGGCTACACCTTC
CDR3 protein: CASSEAPAGYGYTF
clone size: -
V gene: TRBV6-1
J gene: TRBJ1-2
CDR3 length: 14
D gene: -

CDR3 DNA: TGTGCCAGCAGCCGAAAGGTCGCACTAAGCGGGGGGGTAGAGACCCAGTACTTC
CDR3 protein: CASSRKVALSGGVETQYF
clone size: once
V gene: TRBV11-2
J gene: TRBJ2-5
CDR3 length: 18
D gene: TRBD2

CDR3 DNA: TGTGCCAGCAGTGACGGACACTCCTACGAGCAGTACTTC
CDR3 protein: CASSDGHSYEQYF
clone size: -
V gene: TRBV2
J gene: TRBJ2-7
CDR3 length: 13
D gene: -

CDR3 DNA: TGCGCCAGCAGCCAAGAGCTAGGGGGCATTTTAGCCTTC
CDR3 protein: CASSQELGGILAF
clone size: -
V gene: TRBV4-1
J gene: TRBJ2-7
CDR3 length: 13
D gene: TRBD1

CDR3 DNA: TGTGCCAGCAGTTTGCGAGGGCGCTTAGACTATGGCTACACCTTC
CDR3 protein: CASSLRGRLDYGYTF
clone size: -
V gene: TRBV28
J gene: TRBJ1-2
CDR3 length: 15
D gene: -

CDR3 DNA: TGTGCCAGCAGTGAAGGGTGGACAGGGGCCAACTATGGCTACACCTTC
CDR3 protein: CASSEGWTGANYGYTF
clone size: -
V gene: TRBV6-1
J gene: TRBJ1-2
CDR3 length: 16
D gene: TRBD1

CDR3 DNA: TGCGCCAGCAGCTTGGCGGTAGCGGGGGGGCAGGAGACCCAGTACTTC
CDR3 protein: CASSLAVAGGQETQYF
clone size: -
V gene: TRBV5-1
J gene: TRBJ2-5
CDR3 length: 16
D gene: TRBD2

CDR3 DNA: TGTGCCAGCTCACCAACAGCCGGGACAGGGGAGACTGAAGCTTTCTTT
CDR3 protein: CASSPTAGTGETEAFF
clone size: -
V gene: TRBV18
J gene: TRBJ1-1
CDR3 length: 16
D gene: TRBD1

CDR3 DNA: TGTGCCAGCAGCGCCGGGACAGGAGAAATTCCGCAGTACTTC
CDR3 protein: CASSAGTGEIPQYF
clone size: -
V gene: TRBV9
J gene: TRBJ2-7
CDR3 length: 14
D gene: TRBD1

CDR3 DNA: TGTGCCAGCAGCTTAGCCAGCGGAGAGGAGCAGTTCTTC
CDR3 protein: CASSLASGEEQFF
clone size: -
V gene: TRBV7-9
J gene: TRBJ2-1
CDR3 length: 13
D gene: -

CDR3 DNA: TGCAGCGTTGAAGACCCAACCGGGACAGACACAGATACGCAGTATTTT
CDR3 protein: CSVEDPTGTDTDTQYF
clone size: once
V gene: TRBV29-1
J gene: TRBJ2-3
CDR3 length: 16
D gene: TRBD1

CDR3 DNA: TGTGCCTGGAGTAGACAGTATAGCAATCAGCCCCAGCATTTT
CDR3 protein: CAWSRQYSNQPQHF
clone size: -
V gene: TRBV30
J gene: TRBJ1-5
CDR3 length: 14
D gene: -